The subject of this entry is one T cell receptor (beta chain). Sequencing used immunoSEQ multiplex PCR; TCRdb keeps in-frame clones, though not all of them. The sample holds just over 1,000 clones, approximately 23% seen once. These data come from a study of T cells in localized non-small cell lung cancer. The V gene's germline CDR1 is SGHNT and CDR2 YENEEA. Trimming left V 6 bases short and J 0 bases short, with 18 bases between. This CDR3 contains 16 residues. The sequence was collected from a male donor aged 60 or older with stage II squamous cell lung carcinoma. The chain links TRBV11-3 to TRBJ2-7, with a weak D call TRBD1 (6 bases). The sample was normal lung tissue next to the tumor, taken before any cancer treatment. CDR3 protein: CASSPSRDRSSYEQYF. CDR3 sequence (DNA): TGTGCCAGCAGTCCTTCCCGTGACAGGAGCTCCTACGAGCAGTACTTC.